These 25 T cell receptor beta chains were sequenced from one sample in a study of CXCR3-negative and CXCR3-positive naive CD8 T cells (dated by TCRdb to between 2018 and 2020). The data were produced on a NextSeq 550. The Human TCR Profiling Kit (MiLaboratory) was used to make UMI-labeled 5' RACE TRB cDNA libraries. TCRdb reprocessed the public reads and reports one entry per CDR3 protein sequence, without DNA. For this sample, the table gives 8,000 or so distinct CDR3 sequences. Around 2.5% of the sample goes to the ten largest clones. Specimen: naive CXCR3- CD8+ T cells from blood. The sample's cell subset or site label, in plain terms: CD45RO-CCR7+CD27+CD95- naive CD8+ T cells lacking CXCR3 (TNR3-). The source of these receptors is a human donor in good health. Some clones in this sample may be carry-over from other donors' samples.

The rearrangement links TRBV10-3 to TRBJ2-1; TCRdb outputs TRBD1, but without DNA this stays unchecked. The CDR3 length is 16 residues. Germline CDR1 ENHRY, CDR2 SYGVKD. CDR3 sequence: CAISEPGQGDPNEQFF.

The rearrangement uses TRBV15 and TRBJ2-1; TCRdb designates TRBD1, a call that cannot be tested without DNA. Germline assignment: CDR1 LNHNV and CDR2 YYDKDF (reference sequence). This CDR3 has 15 amino acids. CDR3: CATSTPVGVSNEQFF.

J is TRBJ2-3 and V is TRBV3-1; as DNA is missing, the TRBD2 call by TCRdb cannot be tested. From germline, CDR1 is LGHDT and CDR2 YNNKEL (reference sequence). This CDR3 is built from 17 residues. The CDR3 region is CASSLWTSGGATDTQYF.

This clonotype ranks as medium-sized in terms of frequency. The gene calls are TRBV5-1 and TRBJ1-2. The CDR3 has 14 amino acids. Per germline, CDR1 SGHRS and CDR2 YFSETQ. The CDR3 here is CASSYYTPQGGYTF.

V usage is TRBV29-1 and J usage is TRBJ1-1. Per the germline V gene, CDR1 is SQVTM and CDR2 is ANQGSEA. CDR3 length: 12 amino acids. CDR3 sequence reads: CSVVLMNTEAFF.

This clonotype ranks as medium-sized in terms of frequency. V gene TRBV29-1 combines with J gene TRBJ1-2; TCRdb's D call, TRBD1, is unchecked because there is no DNA. Germline V CDR1 and CDR2: SQVTM, ANQGSEA. This CDR3 contains 15 residues. CDR3 protein: CSVDRMGQGRGGYTF. Variable domain in full (rest from reference TRBV29-1 and TRBJ1-2): SAVISQKPSRDICQRGTSLTIQCQVDSQVTMMFWYRQQPGQSLTLIATANQGSEATYESGFVIDKFPISRPNLTFSTLTVSNMSPEDSSIYLCSVDRMGQGRGGYTFGSGTRLTVV.

In terms of frequency, this clonotype is medium-sized. The chain employs TRBV29-1 and TRBJ2-1; lacking DNA, the TRBD2 call made by TCRdb goes unchecked. CDR1 and CDR2 (germline): SQVTM, ANQGSEA. The length of the CDR3 is 16 residues. The CDR3 is CSVTAPGGLGGNEQFF.

According to its frequency, this clonotype is medium-sized. The chain has TRBV6-5 and TRBJ2-5; TCRdb calls TRBD1, which cannot be checked without DNA. The CDR3 loop spans 15 amino acids. Germline-derived CDR1 and CDR2 are MNHEY and SVGAGI. CDR3 protein: CASTKGQVGWETQYF.

This clonotype is labeled medium-sized based on frequency. The V gene is TRBV19, the J gene TRBJ1-5; the D gene TCRdb calls, TRBD1, cannot be checked with no DNA. Germline V gene data show CDR1 as LNHDA and CDR2 as SQIVND (reference sequence). This CDR3 is built from 15 residues. CDR3 loop: CASIEQGAGNQPQHF.

By frequency, this clonotype is medium-sized (0.01 to 0.1%). The gene calls are TRBV7-2 and TRBJ2-1; TCRdb names TRBD2, which stays unverified in the absence of DNA. CDR1 SGHTA and CDR2 FQGNSA come from the germline V gene. The CDR3 is 16 amino acids. CDR3 sequence reads: CASSSVSGGYYNEQFF.

CDR3 in amino acids: CAISPGGRETQYF. The chain links TRBV10-3 to TRBJ2-5; lacking DNA, the TRBD1 call made by TCRdb goes unchecked. This CDR3 spans 13 amino acids. CDR1 is ENHRY and CDR2 is SYGVKD in the germline V gene.

This clonotype is deemed medium-sized by its frequency. The chain employs TRBV11-2 and TRBJ2-1; the D call from TCRdb, TRBD2, cannot be confirmed without DNA. Germline V lookup: CDR1 SGHAT, CDR2 FQNNGV. CDR3 size: 14 residues. CDR3 residues: CATTLDGSYNEQFF.

The chain carries TRBV28 and TRBJ2-7; TCRdb outputs TRBD1, but without DNA this stays unchecked. This CDR3 is built from 13 residues. The germline V gene has CDR1 MDHEN and CDR2 SYDVKM. The CDR3 sequence: CASSLAGGYEQYF.

The chain links TRBV25-1 to TRBJ1-5; TCRdb proposes TRBD1, but this gene call is untestable without DNA. The CDR3 has 13 amino acids. Germline V lookup: CDR1 MGHDK, CDR2 SYGVNS. This CDR3 is CASSGGSHQPQHF.

V and J are TRBV29-1 and TRBJ2-1. The germline gives CDR1 SQVTM, CDR2 ANQGSEA. The CDR3 extends over 14 amino acids. The CDR3 here is CSVEKRPDHNEQFF.

The V call is TRBV5-1, the J call TRBJ2-7. The CDR3 is 14 amino acids. The germline CDR1 and CDR2 sequences are SGHRS and YFSETQ. The CDR3 reads CASSLADGTYEQYF.

By frequency, this clonotype registers medium-sized. This chain links TRBV7-9 with TRBJ1-2; TCRdb lists TRBD1, though no DNA is available to test this call. The V gene's germline CDR1 is SEHNR and CDR2 FQNEAQ (reference sequence). This CDR3 is 16 amino acids long. The CDR3 here is CASSLVLGTLNYGYTF.

Considering frequency, this clonotype is medium-sized. The chain carries TRBV6-5 and TRBJ2-1; TCRdb lists TRBD2, though no DNA is available to test this call. The CDR3 sequence is 13 residues long. CDR1 MNHEY and CDR2 SVGAGI come from the germline V gene. The CDR3: CASSLGTSGSEFF.

This clonotype is called medium-sized based on its frequency. V usage is TRBV20-1 and J usage is TRBJ1-1; lacking DNA, the TRBD1 call made by TCRdb goes unchecked. Germline V gene data show CDR1 as DFQATT and CDR2 as SNEGSKA (reference sequence). This CDR3 comprises 14 residues. CDR3 loop: CSARDPGGRDEAFF.

The chain joins TRBV29-1 to TRBJ2-7; TCRdb outputs TRBD2, but without DNA this stays unchecked. CDR1 and CDR2 from the germline V gene are SQVTM and ANQGSEA. The length of the CDR3 is 16 residues. The CDR3 is CSVEELGPSGTYEQYF.

This clonotype ranks as medium-sized in terms of frequency. The V and J genes are TRBV29-1 and TRBJ1-2. Germline CDR1 and CDR2: SQVTM and ANQGSEA. This CDR3 is built from 13 residues. CDR3 sequence: CSVDLGPYYGYTF.

The V call is TRBV2, the J call TRBJ2-7. Germline V lookup: CDR1 SNHLY, CDR2 FYNNEI. The CDR3 loop spans 11 amino acids. The CDR3 sequence is CASSEAYEQYF.

The chain joins TRBV7-6 to TRBJ2-7. The CDR3 consists of 13 residues. CDR1 and CDR2 from the germline V gene are SGHVS and FNYEAQ. CDR3 sequence reads: CASSLEVSYEQYF. Looking up the rest from reference TRBV7-6 and TRBJ2-7 gives the full variable domain: GAGVSQSPRYKVTKRGQDVALRCDPISGHVSLYWYRQALGQGPEFLTYFNYEAQQDKSGLPNDRFSAERPEGSISTLTIQRTEQRDSAMYRCASSLEVSYEQYFGPGTRLTVT.

This chain uses TRBV11-2 with TRBJ2-5; TCRdb indicates TRBD2, and absent DNA this call remains unverified. CDR3 size: 13 residues. Germline CDR1 reads SGHAT; CDR2 reads FQNNGV. The chain's CDR3 is CASRGLEGETQYF. The full variable domain, its missing parts supplied by reference TRBV11-2 and TRBJ2-5, is EAGVAQSPRYKIIEKRQSVAFWCNPISGHATLYWYQQILGQGPKLLIQFQNNGVVDDSQLPKDRFSAERLKGVDSTLKIQPAKLEDSAVYLCASRGLEGETQYFGPGTRLLVL.

Its frequency marks this clonotype as medium-sized. The genes are TRBV20-1 and TRBJ2-1; lacking DNA, the TRBD2 call made by TCRdb goes unchecked. The CDR3 runs 13 residues. Germline lookup yields CDR1 DFQATT and CDR2 SNEGSKA (reference sequence). CDR3 sequence: CSARGGVGNEQFF.